This section outlines one TCR beta chain sequence together with its context. This entry belongs to a study of shared clonotypes between healthy human individuals. V lost 2 bases to trimming and J lost 7 bases; unmatched junction nucleotides: 7. CDR1 and CDR2 from the germline V gene are MDHEN and SYDVKM. The length of the CDR3 is 14 residues. Genomic DNA from unsorted samples was obtained from about 82 million PBMCs (per sample). Measured with immunoSEQ multiplex PCR; TCRdb has only the in-frame clones, and not every one. The table has about 470,000 clones, roughly 80% seen once. The sequenced material came from PBMCs. This TCR was recovered from a woman between 35 and 50 years old in good health. Some clones in this sample may be carry-over from other donors' samples. V is TRBV28 and J is TRBJ2-7, with TRBD1 matching 8 bases. DNA of the CDR3: TGTGCCAGCAGTTTACCGCAGGGGGCGCGAGAGCAGTACTTC. This gives the protein CASSLPQGAREQYF.